The sequence of this T cell receptor beta chain was determined in a study of T cell responses to AZD1222 COVID-19 vaccine. Study outcomes and limitations: There were repertoire samples only from the period after the peak T cell response. Spike-wide coverage was observed for vaccine-associated CD4 TCRs, with dominant responses at 160-218 and 743-854. Among the donors, most were white British and more were female, and clonal diversity was possibly underestimated.

A word on this clone: Its specificity is not known.

The assay was immunoSEQ multiplex PCR, and TCRdb's table has in-frame clones only and misses some. The sample lists over 200,000 clones; approximately 94% were seen once. With 4 bases clipped from V and 5 bases from J, the junction kept 11 bases outside the gene matches. Per germline, CDR1 PRHDT and CDR2 FYEKMQ (reference sequence). There are 19 residues in the CDR3. This sequence was found in an adult who received the MenACWY meningococcal vaccine as a control. The chain couples TRBV13 to TRBJ2-2, with 15 bases matching TRBD2. The source was peripheral blood, collected 28 days after the second dose of the MenACWY control vaccine. CDR3 loop: CASSSSGLAGGRLTGELFF. CDR3 bases: TGTGCCAGCAGCTCCTCCGGACTAGCGGGGGGGCGGTTGACCGGGGAGCTGTTTTTT. Combining the CDR3 with reference TRBV13 and TRBJ2-2 gives the whole variable domain AAGVIQSPRHLIKEKRETATLKCYPIPRHDTVYWYQQGPGQDPQFLISFYEKMQSDKGSIPDRFSAQQFSDYHSELNMSSLELGDSALYFCASSSSGLAGGRLTGELFFGEGSRLTVL.